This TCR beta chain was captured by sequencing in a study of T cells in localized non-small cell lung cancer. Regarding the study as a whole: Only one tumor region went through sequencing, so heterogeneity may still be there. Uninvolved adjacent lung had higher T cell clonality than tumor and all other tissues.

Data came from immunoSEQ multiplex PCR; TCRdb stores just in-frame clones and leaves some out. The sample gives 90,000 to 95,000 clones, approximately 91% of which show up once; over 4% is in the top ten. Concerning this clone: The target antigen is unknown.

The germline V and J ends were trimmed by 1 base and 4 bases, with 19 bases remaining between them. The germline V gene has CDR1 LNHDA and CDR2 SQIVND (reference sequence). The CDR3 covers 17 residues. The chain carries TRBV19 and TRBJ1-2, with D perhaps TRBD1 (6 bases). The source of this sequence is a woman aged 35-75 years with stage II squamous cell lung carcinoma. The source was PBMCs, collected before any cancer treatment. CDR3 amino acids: CASSIAPRTASTYGYTF. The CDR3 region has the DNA TGTGCCAGTAGTATAGCCCCGAGGACAGCCTCAACCTATGGCTACACCTTC. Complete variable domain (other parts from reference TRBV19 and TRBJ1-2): DGGITQSPKYLFRKEGQNVTLSCEQNLNHDAMYWYRQDPGQGLRLIYYSQIVNDFQKGDIAEGYSVSREKKESFPLTVTSAQKNPTAFYLCASSIAPRTASTYGYTFGSGTRLTVV.